This T cell receptor beta chain was sequenced for a study of technical replicates of blood from several donors listed by TCRdb under 2017. The library was generated by the immunoSEQ multiplex PCR assay. TCRdb carries this immuneACCESS record with in-frame sequences only. Its versions omit some clonotypes, under half of them owing to an unresolved V gene in the studies checked, with the rest unexplained. The sample table holds some 68,000 clones, of which around 95% were seen once. Together, the top ten hold roughly 0.24% of the sample. This clone was picked up one time. Its antigen is not yet known. No quality values exist for individual bases; no much larger clone is one base distant. The material sequenced was T cells isolated from PBMCs. The TCR comes from a human donor in good health.

The CDR3 has the sequence CASSLDVTAYEQYF. The bases read TGTGCCAGCAGCTTAGATGTCACAGCCTACGAGCAGTACTTC. The chain was built from TRBV7-9 and TRBJ2-7, with the D gene call left open. The germline ends are 9 bases apart after V is trimmed by 1 base and J by 2 bases. The CDR3 runs 14 residues from the cysteine to the phenylalanine. CDR3 DNA only is kept here, 42 bases in frame from base 1. The germline V gene (reference sequence) specifies SEHNR as CDR1 and FQNEAQ as CDR2.